What follows describes a single T cell receptor beta chain. The sample comes from a study of blood T cell repertoires in COVID-19. Assay: immunoSEQ multiplex PCR; the TCRdb copy retains only in-frame clones and omits some. In the table there are about 100,000 clones, 70% to 90% of which are singletons. J gave up 4 bases and V 5 bases, and 5 bases lay outside the gene matches. Per germline, CDR1 LGHDT and CDR2 YNNKEL (reference sequence). This CDR3 is 14 amino acids long. This sequence was found in a woman aged 25-40 years with acute or convalescent COVID-19. Sequences were obtained from peripheral blood. The genes are TRBV3-1 (or the pseudogene TRBV3-2) and TRBJ1-1; 9 bases agree with TRBD1. CDR3 amino acids: CASSITTGGTEAFF. The CDR3 region has the DNA TGTGCCAGCAGCATTACGACAGGGGGCACTGAAGCTTTCTTT.